This T cell receptor beta chain comes out of a study of T cell responses to AZD1222 COVID-19 vaccine. Study-wide results and limits: Scientists sampled the repertoires only once the peak T cell response had passed. Donors in the cohort were predominantly white British and more often female, and clonal diversity was possibly underestimated. Baseline antibody screening turned up just a handful of seropositive AZD1222 recipients. Researchers report vaccine-associated CD4 TCRs spanning spike, with dominance at 160-218 and 743-854.

Note on this clone: The target antigen is unknown.

This CDR3 has 14 amino acids. V was clipped by 1 base and J by 6 bases, with 12 bases between them. In germline, CDR1 is MGHRA, CDR2 YSYEKL. TCRdb's table, derived via immunoSEQ multiplex PCR, lists solely in-frame clones and lacks some. The table includes 130,000 to 150,000 clones, about 82% detected once. This clonotype was obtained from an adult who received the AZD1222 COVID-19 vaccine. The V and J genes are TRBV4-1 and TRBJ1-1, with D perhaps TRBD1 (6 bases). The sequenced sample was peripheral blood, obtained 28 days after the second AZD1222 dose. CDR3: CASSQVSGGAEAFF. In DNA, the CDR3 is TGCGCCAGCAGCCAAGTATCCGGGGGCGCTGAAGCTTTCTTT.